This T cell receptor (beta chain) was retrieved from a study of OX40 agonist ivuxolimab in advanced cancers. CDR3 size: 12 residues. Trimming took off 7 bases at V and 0 bases at J, with 7 bases between the two ends. CDR1 is WSHSY, CDR2 SAAADI, per germline. TCRdb's table, derived via immunoSEQ multiplex PCR, lists solely in-frame clones and lacks some. Of 45,000 or so clones in the sample, 75% to 85% were seen once. Here the sequenced sample was CD4+ or CD8+ T cells sorted from blood, taken in a trial of the OX40 agonist ivuxolimab. The chain combines TRBV10-2 with TRBJ2-7; D is ambiguous. This TCR derives from an adult with an advanced solid tumor such as melanoma, head and neck, liver or kidney cancer. The CDR3 sequence is CASMGSSYEQYF. CDR3 coding DNA: TGCGCCAGCATGGGCAGCTCCTACGAGCAGTACTTC.